A single sample gave rise to the 25 T cell receptor beta chains below, sequenced in a study of blood T cell repertoires in COVID-19. Generated by immunoSEQ multiplex PCR, the TCRdb table keeps only in-frame clones and is missing some. Of just under 80,000 clones in the sample, roughly 82% were seen once. The source material was peripheral blood. The origin of the receptors is a human donor in a cohort sampled during active COVID-19.

This chain joins TRBV12-3 or TRBV12-4 and TRBJ1-1; D is uncertain. The CDR3 consists of 11 residues. V was pared by 3 bases and J by 7 bases, with 6 bases between. The CDR3 DNA reads as TGTGCCAGCAGTTTTAGGAGTGAAGCTTTCTTT. Translated: CASSFRSEAFF.

This clone was found once. V is TRBV2 and J is TRBJ2-2, with D possibly TRBD1 on 6 matching bases. The CDR3 sequence is 15 residues long. The V and J ends lost 4 bases and 5 bases respectively, with 14 bases between them. Per the germline V gene, CDR1 is SNHLY and CDR2 is FYNNEI. CDR3 bases: TGTGCCAGCAGTGGAGGGGGAGTGAGTACCGGGGAGCTGTTTTTT. Translated: CASSGGGVSTGELFF.

The V gene is TRBV6-5, the J gene TRBJ1-1, with D possibly TRBD1 on 5 matching bases. The CDR3 has 14 amino acids. Germline CDR1 reads MNHEY; CDR2 reads SVGAGI. Trimming took 2 bases from V and 5 from J, leaving 12 bases between them. CDR3 residues: CASSYGMAGTEAFF. The CDR3 coding sequence is TGTGCCAGCAGTTACGGGATGGCAGGGACTGAAGCTTTCTTT.

V usage is TRBV28 and J usage is TRBJ2-7; TRBD2 agrees at 8 bases. In germline, CDR1 is MDHEN, CDR2 SYDVKM. Germline trimming cut 9 bases from V and 2 bases from J; bases unmatched to any gene: 6. The length of the CDR3 is 13 residues. The CDR3 nucleotides are TGTGCCAGTCTAGCGGGTGCTACCTACGAGCAGTACTTC. It translates to CASLAGATYEQYF.

The chain combines TRBV5-1 with TRBJ2-1; 10 nucleotides line up with TRBD1. The germline V gene encodes CDR1 SGHRS and CDR2 YFSETQ. CDR3 length: 17 residues. J lost 3 bases, V lost 0 bases, and 6 bases had no gene match. CDR3 protein: CASSLAERTGGYNEQFF. CDR3 coding DNA: TGCGCCAGCAGCTTGGCGGAGAGGACAGGGGGCTACAATGAGCAGTTCTTC.

The V and J genes are TRBV5-1 and TRBJ2-7, with 10 positions matching TRBD2. The V gene's germline CDR1 is SGHRS and CDR2 YFSETQ. CDR3 length: 16 amino acids. The ends lost 7 bases at V and 2 bases at J; junction bases unmatched: 12. DNA of the CDR3: TGCGCCAGCGGGGGGCCCGGACTAGCGGAAACCTACGAGCAGTACTTC. It codes for CASGGPGLAETYEQYF.

This sequence joins TRBV28 and TRBJ2-3, with a possible D match to TRBD2 (5 bases). Germline-derived CDR1 and CDR2 are MDHEN and SYDVKM. V gave up 3 bases and J gave up 2 bases, with 9 bases separating them. The CDR3 has 14 amino acids. The CDR3 is CASSLEDFTDTQYF. The CDR3, as DNA: TGTGCCAGCAGTTTGGAGGACTTCACAGATACGCAGTATTTT. The full variable domain, completed using reference TRBV28 and TRBJ2-3, is DVKVTQSSRYLVKRTGEKVFLECVQDMDHENMFWYRQDPGLGLRLIYFSYDVKMKEKGDIPEGYSVSREKKERFSLILESASTNQTSMYLCASSLEDFTDTQYFGPGTRLTVL.

This chain joins TRBV28 and TRBJ1-1; tentative D call: TRBD1 (6 bases). CDR3 length: 15 amino acids. The germline V and J ends were trimmed by 5 bases and 5 bases, with 18 bases remaining between them. CDR1 MDHEN and CDR2 SYDVKM come from the germline V gene. CDR3 in amino acids: CASSPQRRGGTEAFF. The CDR3 DNA is TGTGCCAGCAGTCCCCAGCGCAGGGGTGGGACTGAAGCTTTCTTT.

V and J are TRBV7-9 and TRBJ2-5; D possibly corresponds to TRBD2 (5 bases). This CDR3 spans 15 amino acids. V shed 1 base and J shed 5 bases, with 14 bases lying between them. The germline V gene has CDR1 SEHNR and CDR2 FQNEAQ (reference sequence). This chain's CDR3 is CASSLDRPGTETQYF. CDR3 bases: TGTGCCAGCAGCTTAGACCGTCCGGGAACGGAGACCCAGTACTTC.

This clone showed up just a few times. The V and J genes are TRBV2 and TRBJ1-5; TRBD1 matches at 9 bases. Germline V gives CDR1 SNHLY, CDR2 FYNNEI. The CDR3 totals 15 residues. Trimming cost V 2 bases and J 2 bases; bases outside gene matches: 1. DNA of the CDR3: TGTGCCAGCAGTGAAAGGACAGGGGGCAATCAGCCCCAGCATTTT. Its protein product is CASSERTGGNQPQHF.

V gene TRBV27 combines with J gene TRBJ2-5; 8 bases line up with TRBD2. This CDR3 comprises 15 residues. V lost 6 bases and J lost 4; bases outside the gene matches: 10. Germline lookup yields CDR1 MNHEY and CDR2 SMNVEV (reference sequence). CDR3: CASSPLGTRGETQYF. CDR3 nucleotides: TGTGCCAGCAGCCCCCTAGGGACTAGGGGAGAGACCCAGTACTTC.

The chain links TRBV2 to TRBJ1-5, with D possibly TRBD1 on 5 matching bases. The V and J ends lost 6 bases and 0 bases respectively, with 12 bases between them. The CDR3 has 15 amino acids. CDR1 is SNHLY and CDR2 is FYNNEI in the germline V gene. For the CDR3, the DNA is TGTGCCAGCAGGGCAACAGGAAATAGCAATCAGCCCCAGCATTTT. This translates into CASRATGNSNQPQHF. Drawing the rest from reference TRBV2 and TRBJ1-5, the complete variable domain is EPEVTQTPSHQVTQMGQEVILRCVPISNHLYFYWYRQILGQKVEFLVSFYNNEISEKSEIFDDQFSVERPDGSNFTLKIRSTKLEDSAMYFCASRATGNSNQPQHFGDGTRLSIL.

The chain employs TRBV19 and TRBJ2-7; weak D call: TRBD2 (5 bases). V was clipped by 4 bases and J by 7 bases, with 8 bases between them. Germline V lookup: CDR1 LNHDA, CDR2 SQIVND (reference sequence). This CDR3 contains 11 residues. Here the CDR3 reads CASSTRGEQYF. CDR3 nucleotide sequence: TGTGCCAGTAGTACCCGCGGGGAGCAGTACTTC.

The chain uses TRBV5-4 and TRBJ1-4; 11 bases line up with TRBD1. V shed 0 bases and J 8 bases; nucleotides not matched to a gene: 3. The CDR3 has 15 amino acids. Per germline, CDR1 SGHNT and CDR2 YYREEE (reference sequence). The CDR3 nucleotides read TGTGCCAGCAGCTTGGCCGGGACAGGGGGAGAAAAACTGTTTTTT. Translating it yields CASSLAGTGGEKLFF.

This chain links TRBV9 with TRBJ2-7; 7 bases are shared with TRBD2. This CDR3 has 15 residues. The V gene end was trimmed by 3 bases and the J gene end by 1 base; junction bases not matched to a gene: 7. CDR1 and CDR2 (germline): SGDLS, YYNGEE. The CDR3 sequence is CASSAVSGPSYEQYF. CDR3 bases: TGTGCCAGCAGCGCCGTTAGCGGGCCGTCCTACGAGCAGTACTTC.

This chain uses TRBV4-2 with TRBJ2-7; 9 bases map to TRBD1. Germline lookup yields CDR1 LGHNA and CDR2 YNFKEQ. The CDR3 totals 15 residues. V lost 4 bases and J lost 5; bases outside the gene matches: 9. The CDR3 DNA reads TGTGCCAGCAGCCCGCCGGGACAGGGAAGGCACGAGCAGTACTTC. It codes for CASSPPGQGRHEQYF.

This chain uses TRBV5-1 with TRBJ2-1; 11 nucleotides align to TRBD2. CDR1 and CDR2 (germline): SGHRS, YFSETQ. The CDR3 runs to 17 residues. Germline trimming cut 5 bases from V and 0 bases from J; bases unmatched to any gene: 7. The CDR3 region is CASSLTSGTSSYNEQFF. The CDR3 DNA reads TGCGCCAGCAGTTTGACTAGCGGGACAAGCTCCTACAATGAGCAGTTCTTC.

This clone showed up just once. This chain connects TRBV2 to TRBJ1-1; maybe TRBD1 (5 bases). The CDR3 is 13 amino acids. Trimming shortened V by 6 bases and J by 3 bases, and 11 bases separated the two germline ends. Germline CDR1 is SNHLY and CDR2 is FYNNEI. CDR3 loop: CASRRGEDTEAFF. The CDR3 region has the DNA TGTGCCAGCAGACGGGGGGAGGACACTGAAGCTTTCTTT.

The CDR3, as DNA: TGTGCCAGCAGTTACGGGGGGACCGCCTTCGAGCAGTACTTC. It translates to CASSYGGTAFEQYF. This chain joins TRBV6-5 and TRBJ2-7; D may be TRBD2 (6 bases). The germline V and J ends were trimmed by 2 bases and 6 bases, with 14 bases remaining between them. The CDR3 sequence is 14 residues long. CDR1 and CDR2 from the germline V gene are MNHEY and SVGAGI.

The sample holds one count of this clone. This chain uses TRBV6-5 with TRBJ2-7; 8 bases map to TRBD1. The ends lost 6 bases at V and 3 bases at J; junction bases unmatched: 10. Per the germline V gene, CDR1 is MNHEY and CDR2 is SVGAGI. This CDR3 spans 15 amino acids. DNA of the CDR3: TGTGCCAGCAGCTTACAGGGGGGCGGCTACTACGAGCAGTACTTC. Its protein product is CASSLQGGGYYEQYF.

The rearrangement uses TRBV25-1 and TRBJ1-4; D is ambiguous. CDR1 MGHDK and CDR2 SYGVNS come from the germline V gene. The V end was cut by 2 bases, the J end by 6 bases, with 4 bases between. The CDR3 sequence is 12 residues long. The CDR3 protein is CASSEGHEKLFF. In nucleotides, the CDR3 is TGTGCCAGCAGTGAAGGGCATGAAAAACTGTTTTTT.

V usage is TRBV3-1 (or the pseudogene TRBV3-2) and J usage is TRBJ2-7, with 9 nucleotides matching TRBD2. V shed 4 bases, J shed 5 bases, and the junction held 9 bases outside the gene matches. This CDR3 contains 15 residues. Germline V CDR1 and CDR2: LGHDT, YNNKEL (reference sequence). CDR3 coding DNA: TGTGCCAGCAGCCCAACCAATAGCGGGGGAGACGAGCAGTACTTC. It specifies CASSPTNSGGDEQYF.

CDR3 nucleotide sequence: TGTGCCAGCAGTACAGGGACGCCTGTTAATTCACCCCTCCACTTT. Its translation: CASSTGTPVNSPLHF. The chain recombines TRBV6-5 with TRBJ1-6; TRBD1 might be the D (6 bases). CDR1 is MNHEY and CDR2 is SVGAGI in the germline V gene. Trimming removed 5 bases at V and 6 bases at J, with 14 bases between. The CDR3 runs to 15 residues.

The genes are TRBV10-3 and TRBJ2-2; the D gene is possibly TRBD2 (5 bases). Germline V gene sequence: CDR1 ENHRY, CDR2 SYGVKD. V was clipped by 2 bases and J by 4 bases, with 11 bases between them. The CDR3 consists of 15 residues. CDR3 DNA sequence: TGTGCCATCAGTGAGCCTAGCCCTCCCACCGGGGAGCTGTTTTTT. This gives the protein CAISEPSPPTGELFF.

CDR3 residues: CASRPQGGYEKLFF. In DNA form, the CDR3 reads TGTGCCAGCAGGCCACAGGGGGGTTATGAAAAACTGTTTTTT. The chain is built from TRBV7-2 and TRBJ1-4; TRBD1 agrees at 8 bases. Germline V gives CDR1 SGHTA, CDR2 FQGNSA. CDR3 length: 14 amino acids. J gave up 6 bases and V 6 bases, and 6 bases lay outside the gene matches.